A selection of T cell receptor beta chains follows, all from one sample in a study of Graves' ophthalmopathy and Graves' hyperthyroidism. TCRdb re-called the multiplex PCR reads with MiXCR, one entry per CDR3 protein. This table holds 400,000 to 450,000 distinct CDR3 sequences, around a fifth found once. The sample comprised peripheral blood. The receptors here all came from a woman between 18 and 30 years old with stable Graves' hyperthyroidism. The CDR3 runs from the conserved cysteine through the conserved F or W. A D gene is named only where the DNA matches it firmly. Clone size appears in some rows only: once, few, many, or a class for an expanded clone.

V: TRBV12-3/TRBV12-4; J: TRBJ2-6; D: -; size: few; DNA: TGTGCCAGCAGTTTCCTACAGGCCCTTGCTAACCTAGGGTCCTCTGGGGCCAACGTCCTGACTTTC; CDR3: CASSFLQALANLGSSGANVLTF
V: TRBV28; J: TRBJ1-5; D: -; size: few; DNA: TGTGCCAGCAGCGAAATTCGACAGACTTATAGCAATCAGCCCCAGCATTTT; CDR3: CASSEIRQTYSNQPQHF
V: TRBV4-2; J: TRBJ2-3; D: -; size: few; DNA: TGTGCCAGCAGCCAAGGAGAGGGAGATACGCAGTATTTT; CDR3: CASSQGEGDTQYF
V: TRBV7-8; J: TRBJ2-7; D: -; size: once; DNA: TGTGCCAGCAGCCAGGGGATTCCAGGGGACGGGTCCTACGAGCAGTACTTC; CDR3: CASSQGIPGDGSYEQYF
V: TRBV2; J: TRBJ2-1; D: -; size: -; DNA: TGTGCCAGCAGTGTCAGTAACTACTATGATGAGCAGTTCTTC; CDR3: CASSVSNYYDEQFF
V: TRBV6-5; J: TRBJ1-1; D: -; size: many; DNA: TGTGCCAGCAGTTACTCGGCACAGGGTAACACTGAAGCTTTCTTT; CDR3: CASSYSAQGNTEAFF
V: TRBV7-9; J: TRBJ2-7; D: TRBD1; size: few; DNA: TGTGCCAGCAGCTTCCGGGACAGGGCTCGGGAGCAGTACTTC; CDR3: CASSFRDRAREQYF
V: TRBV4-3; J: TRBJ2-5; D: -; size: many; DNA: TGCGCCAGCAGCCAAGATATGGGGCGGGGCCAAGAGACCCAGTACTTC; CDR3: CASSQDMGRGQETQYF
V: TRBV6-1; J: TRBJ2-7; D: -; size: -; DNA: TGTGCCAGCAGTCCCCCCGAGGGCTACGAGCAGTACTTC; CDR3: CASSPPEGYEQYF
V: TRBV12-3/TRBV12-4; J: TRBJ1-1; D: TRBD1; size: -; DNA: TGTGCCAGCAGGCTCGGGACAGCAGGTACTGAAGCTTTCTTT; CDR3: CASRLGTAGTEAFF
V: TRBV7-8; J: TRBJ2-7; D: TRBD1; size: many; DNA: TGTGCCAGCAGCTCCCGACAGGGGCGGCGGGGCGAGCAGTACTTC; CDR3: CASSSRQGRRGEQYF
V: TRBV2; J: TRBJ2-5; D: -; size: many; DNA: TGTGCCAGCAGTGTGGAGGGACGAGAGACCCAGTACTTC; CDR3: CASSVEGRETQYF